The 27 T cell receptor beta chains listed next were all sequenced from one sample in a study of blood T cell repertoires in COVID-19. The repertoire was sequenced with immunoSEQ multiplex PCR; TCRdb's copy has only in-frame clones and lacks some. Of roughly 230,000 clones listed, around 83% are singletons. Specimen: peripheral blood. These receptors were taken from a woman aged 45-60 years with acute or convalescent COVID-19.

This clone has just one count. V and J are TRBV18 and TRBJ2-7, with D possibly being TRBD1 (7 bases). The germline V and J ends were trimmed by 10 bases and 0 bases, with 10 bases remaining between them. Germline V gene sequence: CDR1 KGHSH, CDR2 LQKENI. The CDR3 is 12 residues long. For the CDR3, the DNA is TGTGCCACAGGGGGGAGCTCCTACGAGCAGTACTTC. Its translation: CATGGSSYEQYF. Based on the CDR3 plus reference TRBV18 and TRBJ2-7, the full variable domain is NAGVMQNPRHLVRRRGQEARLRCSPMKGHSHVYWYRQLPEEGLKFMVYLQKENIIDESGMPKERFSAEFPKEGPSILRIQQVVRGDSAAYFCATGGSSYEQYFGPGTRLTVT.

The chain recombines TRBV5-8 with TRBJ1-5; D perhaps matches TRBD1 (5 bases). Trimming shortened V by 4 bases and J by 7 bases, and 12 bases separated the two germline ends. The germline gives CDR1 SGHTS, CDR2 YDEGEE. The CDR3 has 13 amino acids. Here the CDR3 reads CASSLRSGQPQHF. CDR3 nucleotide sequence: TGTGCCAGCAGCCTCCGTTCAGGGCAGCCCCAGCATTTT.

The chain uses TRBV24-1 and TRBJ1-5; D possibly corresponds to TRBD1 (6 bases). Germline assignment: CDR1 KGHDR and CDR2 SFDVKD. The CDR3 is made up of 13 amino acids. Trimming cost V 6 bases and J 3 bases, with 8 bases left between them. As DNA, the CDR3 is TGTGCCACCAGTACAGGGCTCAATCAGCCCCAGCATTTT. Encoded protein: CATSTGLNQPQHF.

This clone was counted once. The chain is built from TRBV19 and TRBJ1-6, with D maybe TRBD1 (6 bases). Germline CDR1 reads LNHDA; CDR2 reads SQIVND (reference sequence). V gave up 5 bases and J gave up 7 bases, with 9 bases separating them. CDR3 size: 13 residues. The CDR3 loop reads CASSPGQNSPLHF. DNA of the CDR3: TGTGCCAGTAGTCCAGGACAGAATTCACCCCTCCACTTT.

This sequence joins TRBV11-2 and TRBJ2-1; D may be TRBD1 (5 bases). Looked up from germline, CDR1 is SGHAT and CDR2 is FQNNGV. V gave up 0 bases and J gave up 2 bases, with 20 bases separating them. The length of the CDR3 is 19 residues. CDR3 region: CASSLDADSFRDAYNEQFF. The CDR3 DNA follows: TGTGCCAGCAGCTTAGATGCCGATTCCTTCAGGGATGCCTACAATGAGCAGTTCTTC. Full variable domain (missing parts from reference TRBV11-2 and TRBJ2-1): EAGVAQSPRYKIIEKRQSVAFWCNPISGHATLYWYQQILGQGPKLLIQFQNNGVVDDSQLPKDRFSAERLKGVDSTLKIQPAKLEDSAVYLCASSLDADSFRDAYNEQFFGPGTRLTVL.

The gene calls are TRBV28 and TRBJ2-1; 11 nucleotides line up with TRBD1. With V trimmed by 6 bases and J by 8 bases, 12 bases remained unmatched. This CDR3 region has 16 residues. Germline V lookup: CDR1 MDHEN, CDR2 SYDVKM. CDR3: CASRRRTGGSSYEQFF. DNA for the CDR3: TGTGCCAGCAGGCGGAGGACAGGGGGCTCCTCCTATGAGCAGTTCTTC.

The chain has TRBV7-3 and TRBJ1-3; tentative D call: TRBD1 (6 bases). The length of the CDR3 is 14 residues. V was pared by 2 bases and J by 4 bases, with 9 bases between. Germline V gene sequence: CDR1 SGHTA, CDR2 FQGTGA. In DNA form, the CDR3 reads TGTGCCAGCAGCTTAGCAGGGGCAGGAAACACCATATATTTT. This translates into CASSLAGAGNTIYF.

The V and J genes are TRBV28 and TRBJ2-3, with 10 positions matching TRBD2. The CDR3 has 16 residues. Germline V gives CDR1 MDHEN, CDR2 SYDVKM. J gave up 3 bases and V 1 base, and 4 bases lay outside the gene matches. DNA for the CDR3: TGTGCCAGCAGTTTATCTAGCGGGAGATTGACAGATACGCAGTATTTT. Translation gives CASSLSSGRLTDTQYF.

The chain combines TRBV6-5 with TRBJ2-7, with 9 bases matching TRBD1. In germline, CDR1 is MNHEY, CDR2 SVGAGI. V shed 5 bases and J 1 base; nucleotides not matched to a gene: 3. The CDR3 is 14 residues long. CDR3 DNA: TGTGCCAGCAGTCCGGGACAGGGATCCTACGAGCAGTACTTC. Translation: CASSPGQGSYEQYF.

J is TRBJ1-4 and V is TRBV4-2, with D perhaps TRBD1 (5 bases). V lost 0 bases and J lost 7, with 21 bases in between. This CDR3 has 18 residues. CDR1 and CDR2 (germline): LGHNA, YNFKEQ. CDR3 sequence reads: CASSQDGPRGVGGEKLFF. CDR3 sequence (DNA): TGTGCCAGCAGCCAAGATGGCCCGAGGGGCGTGGGGGGTGAAAAACTGTTTTTT.

A few counts support this clone. V and J are TRBV9 and TRBJ2-7; D is unclear. The V and J ends lost 1 base and 4 bases respectively, with 18 bases between them. CDR3 length: 16 amino acids. CDR1 and CDR2 (germline): SGDLS, YYNGEE. DNA for the CDR3: TGTGCCAGCAGCGTACCTGTTGGGCCCCCTGGTTACGAGCAGTACTTC. It yields the protein CASSVPVGPPGYEQYF.

The chain carries TRBV19 and TRBJ1-4, with D unresolved. This CDR3 has 12 amino acids. Germline V gene sequence: CDR1 LNHDA, CDR2 SQIVND (reference sequence). Trimming took 3 bases from V and 7 from J, leaving 6 bases between them. CDR3 DNA: TGTGCCAGTAGTATTCGGGGTGAAAAACTGTTTTTT. Translating it yields CASSIRGEKLFF.

The V and J genes are TRBV12-3 or TRBV12-4 and TRBJ2-1, with D possibly matching TRBD2 (5 bases). CDR3 length: 11 amino acids. CDR3 loop: CVSWRDNEQFF. Written as DNA, the CDR3 is TGTGTGTCGTGGCGGGACAATGAGCAGTTCTTC.

This chain uses TRBV6-5 with TRBJ1-5; no firm D call. Germline V gene data show CDR1 as MNHEY and CDR2 as SVGAGI. CDR3 size: 15 residues. Between the trimmed V and J ends, which lost 0 bases and 4 bases, there was a span of 10 bases. The CDR3 coding sequence is TGTGCCAGCAGTTACTCGTTAGACTCTAATCAGCCCCAGCATTTT. This codes for CASSYSLDSNQPQHF.

CDR3 region: CASSAWTSGSSTDTQYF. CDR3 in DNA: TGTGCCAGCAGCGCCTGGACTAGCGGGAGTTCCACAGATACGCAGTATTTT. The gene calls are TRBV9 and TRBJ2-3, with 13 nucleotides matching TRBD2. The CDR3 length is 17 residues. V was clipped by 3 bases and J by 2 bases; unmatched bases: 6. Germline V lookup: CDR1 SGDLS, CDR2 YYNGEE.

The chain combines TRBV7-3 with TRBJ2-5; perhaps TRBD1 as D (5 bases). The V gene lost 1 base and the J gene lost 5 bases, with 14 bases spanning the gap. Per the germline V gene, CDR1 is SGHTA and CDR2 is FQGTGA. CDR3 length equals 15 residues. CDR3 DNA sequence: TGTGCCAGCAGCTTAATAGGACACCCATCGGAGACCCAGTACTTC. Translated, it gives CASSLIGHPSETQYF.

In DNA form, the CDR3 reads TGTGCCAGCAGCCAGGGGGCGCAGAGTGGCTACACCTTC. This encodes CASSQGAQSGYTF. The gene calls are TRBV4-2 and TRBJ1-2, with a weak D call TRBD1 (6 bases). CDR3 length: 13 amino acids. Per germline, CDR1 LGHNA and CDR2 YNFKEQ. V was cut by 3 bases and J by 7 bases, with 12 bases left in between.

V is TRBV18 and J is TRBJ2-7, with TRBD1 matching over 9 bases. The germline gives CDR1 KGHSH, CDR2 LQKENI. This CDR3 contains 16 residues. V dropped 0 bases and J dropped 5; count of bases not matched to a gene: 8. The CDR3 coding sequence is TGTGCCAGCTCACCACCCATGGGACAGGGTCGACACGAGCAGTACTTC. The encoded protein is CASSPPMGQGRHEQYF.

The rearrangement joins TRBV7-2 to TRBJ1-1; possibly TRBD1 for D (5 bases). The length of the CDR3 is 14 residues. CDR1 SGHTA and CDR2 FQGNSA come from the germline V gene. V lost 5 bases and J lost 0, with 10 bases in between. In DNA form, the CDR3 reads TGTGCCAGCAGCCTGACAGCTGTGAACACTGAAGCTTTCTTT. This encodes CASSLTAVNTEAFF. The whole variable domain, filled in from reference TRBV7-2 and TRBJ1-1, reads GAGVSQSPSNKVTEKGKDVELRCDPISGHTALYWYRQSLGQGLEFLIYFQGNSAPDKSGLPSDRFSAERTGGSVSTLTIQRTQQEDSAVYLCASSLTAVNTEAFFGQGTRLTVV.

The chain links TRBV9 to TRBJ1-3, with D hard to call. Deletions cut 0 bases from V and 0 bases from J, with 7 bases between. Germline loops: CDR1 SGDLS, CDR2 YYNGEE. The CDR3 totals 15 residues. For the CDR3, the DNA is TGTGCCAGCAGCGTAGAACAGCTCTCTGGAAACACCATATATTTT. It encodes CASSVEQLSGNTIYF.

The rearrangement joins TRBV20-1 to TRBJ1-5; a weak D match, TRBD1 (5 bases). The length of the CDR3 is 11 residues. The germline V gene encodes CDR1 DFQATT and CDR2 SNEGSKA (reference sequence). Trimming pared 5 bases from V and 9 bases from J, leaving 11 bases between. CDR3 sequence: CSAQAGRPQHF. Written as DNA, the CDR3 is TGCAGTGCTCAGGCGGGACGGCCCCAGCATTTT.

The chain uses TRBV14 and TRBJ2-1, with D possibly TRBD2 on 5 matching bases. V was clipped by 4 bases and J by 7 bases, with 8 bases between them. The CDR3 covers 12 residues. Germline V gene data show CDR1 as SGHDN and CDR2 as FVKESK. The CDR3 is CASSLLGNEQFF. The CDR3 DNA reads as TGTGCCAGCAGCCTACTAGGGAATGAGCAGTTCTTC.

The chain employs TRBV4-3 and TRBJ1-2; 8 bases fit TRBD1. CDR3 size: 16 residues. The V segment lost 0 bases and the J segment 2 bases; nucleotides outside the gene matches: 5. Germline V gene sequence: CDR1 LGHNA, CDR2 YSLEER. CDR3 nucleotides: TGCGCCAGCAGCCAAGATCAGGGGGCAGAGAACTATGGCTACACCTTC. It codes for CASSQDQGAENYGYTF.

This rearrangement joins TRBV15 to TRBJ2-2; D gene unclear. The V gene's germline CDR1 is LNHNV and CDR2 YYDKDF (reference sequence). The CDR3 totals 15 residues. Trimming shortened V by 1 base and J by 1 base, and 7 bases separated the two germline ends. The CDR3 DNA reads as TGTGCCACCAGCAGAGCCCAGGTGAACACCGGGGAGCTGTTTTTT. It yields the protein CATSRAQVNTGELFF.

The V and J genes are TRBV18 and TRBJ1-5; D possibly corresponds to TRBD1 (5 bases). V dropped 5 bases and J dropped 4 bases, with 12 bases sitting between them. CDR3 length: 14 residues. CDR1 is KGHSH, CDR2 LQKENI, per germline. CDR3 region: CASSGAVGNQPQHF. CDR3 sequence (DNA): TGTGCCAGCTCAGGGGCGGTGGGTAATCAGCCCCAGCATTTT. The full variable domain, rest sourced from reference TRBV18 and TRBJ1-5, is NAGVMQNPRHLVRRRGQEARLRCSPMKGHSHVYWYRQLPEEGLKFMVYLQKENIIDESGMPKERFSAEFPKEGPSILRIQQVVRGDSAAYFCASSGAVGNQPQHFGDGTRLSIL.

This clone showed up just a few times. The CDR3 sequence: CASSLRGQGRTEAFF. For the CDR3, the DNA is TGTGCCAGCAGCTTACGGGGACAGGGGCGGACTGAAGCTTTCTTT. The gene calls are TRBV11-2 and TRBJ1-1, with 10 bases identical to TRBD1. Germline V gene lookup returns CDR1 SGHAT and CDR2 FQNNGV. Trimming took 2 bases from V and 5 from J; bases not matched to a gene: 5. The CDR3 loop spans 15 amino acids.

This chain links TRBV28 with TRBJ1-4; D not certain. From germline, CDR1 is MDHEN and CDR2 SYDVKM. The CDR3 length is 13 residues. The V end lost 5 bases, the J end lost 7 bases, and 11 bases lay between the germline ends. The CDR3 spells CASSLRLVEKLFF. CDR3 sequence (DNA): TGTGCCAGCAGTCTCCGGTTGGTTGAAAAACTGTTTTTT.